A selection of T cell receptor beta chains follows, all from one sample in a study of PD-L1 blockade in urothelial cancer. Assay used: immunoSEQ multiplex PCR; TCRdb lists only in-frame clones, some missing. The table has about 38,000 clones, around 90% seen once. Material: PBMCs, obtained around atezolizumab (anti-PD-L1) treatment. These receptors were collected from a man aged 65 to 85 with urothelial cancer. Each CDR3 is given with its conserved first and last residue. Fields, in order: J gene, clone size, D gene, V gene, CDR3 protein, CDR3 DNA. A D gene is named only where the DNA matches it firmly. For some rows the clone size is stated as once, few or many, or as a class when expanded; others skip it.

J: TRBJ2-7; size: -; D: TRBD2; V: TRBV6-6; CDR3: CASSALAGSWEQYF; DNA: TGTGCCAGCAGTGCACTAGCGGGGAGCTGGGAGCAGTACTTC
J: TRBJ2-1; size: -; D: -; V: TRBV28; CDR3: CATRTPGGNEQFF; DNA: TGTGCCACGCGAACCCCCGGGGGCAATGAGCAGTTCTTC
J: TRBJ2-1; size: -; D: TRBD2; V: TRBV25-1; CDR3: CASSPPGLAGNNEQFF; DNA: TGTGCCAGCAGCCCGCCGGGACTAGCGGGAAACAATGAGCAGTTCTTC
J: TRBJ2-7; size: -; D: TRBD1; V: TRBV6-1; CDR3: CASREQGAAGEQYF; DNA: TGTGCCAGCAGGGAACAGGGGGCAGCGGGCGAGCAGTACTTC
J: TRBJ2-3; size: -; D: TRBD2; V: TRBV9; CDR3: CASSSGTEDTQYF; DNA: TGTGCCAGCAGTAGCGGGACGGAAGATACGCAGTATTTT
J: TRBJ1-2; size: -; D: TRBD1; V: TRBV18; CDR3: CASSPLDRADGYTF; DNA: TGTGCCAGCTCACCCCTGGACAGGGCCGATGGCTACACCTTC
J: TRBJ2-2; size: -; D: -; V: TRBV5-4; CDR3: CASSLETVTGELFF; DNA: TGTGCCAGCAGCCTAGAGACTGTGACCGGGGAGCTGTTTTTT
J: TRBJ2-1; size: -; D: TRBD2; V: TRBV15; CDR3: CATSKLAGGRSRGNEQFF; DNA: TGTGCCACCAGCAAGTTAGCGGGAGGGCGTTCCCGGGGAAATGAGCAGTTCTTC
J: TRBJ2-1; size: -; D: -; V: TRBV4-1; CDR3: CASSQFELGANMGYNEQFF; DNA: TGCGCCAGCAGCCAATTTGAACTTGGGGCTAATATGGGTTACAATGAGCAGTTCTTC
J: TRBJ1-2; size: -; D: -; V: TRBV28; CDR3: CASRQAYGYTF; DNA: TGTGCCAGCAGACAGGCCTATGGCTACACCTTC
J: TRBJ2-7; size: -; D: TRBD2; V: TRBV6-1; CDR3: CASTRLAGDGEQYF; DNA: TGTGCCAGCACCAGACTAGCGGGAGATGGGGAGCAGTACTTC
J: TRBJ2-7; size: -; D: TRBD2; V: TRBV27; CDR3: CASSPFSILAGVVYEQYF; DNA: TGTGCCAGCAGTCCCTTCTCGATACTAGCGGGAGTGGTTTACGAGCAGTACTTC
J: TRBJ2-3; size: -; D: -; V: TRBV5-6; CDR3: CASSWRGTDTQYF; DNA: TGTGCCAGCTCATGGAGGGGCACAGATACGCAGTATTTT
J: TRBJ1-2; size: -; D: TRBD1; V: TRBV13; CDR3: CASSPRTGYNYGYTF; DNA: TGTGCCAGCAGCCCCCGGACAGGGTATAACTATGGCTACACCTTC
J: TRBJ1-5; size: few; D: -; V: TRBV19; CDR3: CATKQGNQPQHF; DNA: TGTGCCACGAAGCAGGGAAATCAGCCCCAGCATTTT
J: TRBJ1-1; size: -; D: -; V: TRBV5-1; CDR3: CASSLDWHNTEAFF; DNA: TGCGCCAGCAGCTTGGATTGGCATAACACTGAAGCTTTCTTT
J: TRBJ1-2; size: -; D: TRBD1; V: TRBV5-4; CDR3: CASSFRRGGQGGYGYTF; DNA: TGTGCCAGCAGCTTCCGAAGGGGGGGACAGGGGGGCTATGGCTACACCTTC
J: TRBJ2-1; size: -; D: TRBD2; V: TRBV7-2; CDR3: CASSSLAGYNEQFF; DNA: TGTGCCAGCAGCTCCCTAGCGGGATACAATGAGCAGTTCTTC
J: TRBJ2-2; size: -; D: -; V: TRBV10-3; CDR3: CATAPLGTGELFF; DNA: TGTGCCACCGCTCCCCTCGGTACCGGGGAGCTGTTTTTT
J: TRBJ1-2; size: -; D: -; V: TRBV2; CDR3: CASSGRGASYGYTF; DNA: TGTGCCAGCAGCGGTCGGGGGGCGAGCTATGGCTACACCTTC
J: TRBJ2-1; size: -; D: TRBD2; V: TRBV5-1; CDR3: CASSLSGASNEQFF; DNA: TGCGCCAGCAGCTTGAGCGGGGCTTCAAATGAGCAGTTCTTC
J: TRBJ2-3; size: -; D: TRBD2; V: TRBV11-2; CDR3: CASSSSSGRGDTQYF; DNA: TGTGCCAGCAGCTCGTCTAGCGGGAGGGGAGATACGCAGTATTTT
J: TRBJ1-1; size: -; D: -; V: TRBV14; CDR3: CASSQRGGLPNTEAFF; DNA: TGTGCCAGCAGCCAACGGGGGGGACTGCCGAACACTGAAGCTTTCTTT
J: TRBJ2-7; size: -; D: -; V: TRBV21-1; CDR3: CASSWELAGASYEQYF; DNA: TGTGCCAGCAGCTGGGAACTAGCGGGAGCCTCCTACGAGCAGTACTTC
J: TRBJ2-2; size: once; D: -; V: TRBV18; CDR3: CASSPPLAIDTGELFF; DNA: TGTGCCAGCTCACCACCTTTAGCAATAGACACCGGGGAGCTGTTTTTT
J: TRBJ1-1; size: -; D: -; V: TRBV5-1; CDR3: CASNSGLGNTEAFF; DNA: TGCGCCAGCAACAGCGGGTTGGGGAACACTGAAGCTTTCTTT
J: TRBJ2-5; size: few; D: TRBD2; V: TRBV6-1; CDR3: CASSETSGNGETQYF; DNA: TGTGCCAGCAGTGAAACTAGCGGGAACGGAGAGACCCAGTACTTC
J: TRBJ2-7; size: -; D: -; V: TRBV27; CDR3: CASSLASGNYEQYF; DNA: TGTGCCAGCAGTTTAGCCAGCGGCAACTACGAGCAGTACTTC
J: TRBJ2-1; size: -; D: -; V: TRBV19; CDR3: CASSIDLRTTEREQFF; DNA: TGTGCCAGTAGTATAGATCTGAGGACTACCGAAAGGGAGCAGTTCTTC
J: TRBJ1-2; size: -; D: -; V: TRBV10-3; CDR3: CAISERGDYGYTF; DNA: TGTGCCATCAGTGAGCGGGGGGACTATGGCTACACCTTC
J: TRBJ2-3; size: -; D: TRBD1; V: TRBV19; CDR3: CASSIGTGRGTDTQYF; DNA: TGTGCCAGTAGTATTGGGACAGGGAGGGGCACAGATACGCAGTATTTT
J: TRBJ2-1; size: -; D: -; V: TRBV19; CDR3: CASSINPGRNEQFF; DNA: TGTGCCAGTAGTATAAACCCAGGGCGCAATGAGCAGTTCTTC
J: TRBJ2-1; size: -; D: -; V: TRBV5-6; CDR3: CASSINNEQFF; DNA: TGTGCCAGCAGCATTAACAATGAGCAGTTCTTC